The 23 T cell receptor beta chains below all came from one sample that was sequenced in a study of cytomegalovirus exposure and HLA in healthy donors (dated by TCRdb to about 2017). The library was built by means of the immunoSEQ multiplex PCR assay. For the multiplex PCR, a mixture combining 60 forward primers for TCR Vbeta segments and 13 reverse primers for TCR Jbeta segments was used. What TCRdb holds here is the immuneACCESS table cut down to in-frame rearrangements. Part of the clones is not present; checked against another copy, under half of the missing clones reflect an unresolved V gene, and the others are unexplained. A total of some 150,000 clones appear in this sample, approximately 78% of them only once. The ten largest clones add up to roughly 7.6% of the sample. Input material: PBMCs. The receptors shown here come from a woman aged 30 to 39 in good health and CMV-seropositive.

This rearrangement joins TRBV6-5 to TRBJ2-5; possibly TRBD1 for D (6 bases). The J call may be in error: the DNA end matches TRBJ2-7 better. CDR3 length equals 13 residues. The germline V gene has CDR1 MNHEY and CDR2 SVGAGI. The CDR3 coding sequence is TGTGCCAGCAGCCGGGACATCGACTACGAGCAGTACTTC. Residues: CASSRDIDYEQYF.

The rearrangement links TRBV7-3 to TRBJ2-1; D may be TRBD1 (6 bases). CDR3 length: 15 residues. Germline assignment: CDR1 SGHTA and CDR2 FQGTGA. V was shortened by 4 bases and J by 4 bases, with 14 bases between the two germline ends. Here the CDR3 DNA reads TGTGCCAGCAGCTCCCTGCAGGGGAATTACAATGAGCAGTTCTTC. Protein: CASSSLQGNYNEQFF.

DNA for the CDR3: TGCAGTGCTAGAAAGGGGGAGACCCAGTACTTC. Its translation is CSARKGETQYF. V and J are TRBV20-1 and TRBJ2-5; D may be TRBD1 (5 bases). The CDR3 is 11 amino acids. The germline gives CDR1 DFQATT, CDR2 SNEGSKA (reference sequence). The germline V and J ends were trimmed by 2 bases and 5 bases, with 6 bases remaining between them.

The chain uses TRBV6-4 and TRBJ2-3, with D tentatively TRBD2 (6 bases). Trimming took 2 bases from V and 11 from J, leaving 11 bases between them. CDR1 is MRHNA and CDR2 is SNTAGT in the germline V gene. The CDR3 extends over 12 amino acids. CDR3 DNA sequence: TGTGCCAGCAGTGACCACCCGGGAGTGCAGTATTTT. Protein product: CASSDHPGVQYF.

The CDR3 is CASSLVGGLAGNEQYF. The CDR3 DNA is TGTGCCAGCAGCTTAGTGGGGGGACTAGCTGGTAACGAGCAGTACTTC. The chain carries TRBV7-2 and TRBJ2-7; the match to TRBD2 covers 9 bases. This CDR3 spans 16 amino acids. The germline V gene encodes CDR1 SGHTA and CDR2 FQGNSA. J gave up 5 bases and V 1 base, and 9 bases lay outside the gene matches. The full variable domain, in which reference TRBV7-2 and TRBJ2-7 provide the parts outside the CDR3, is GAGVSQSPSNKVTEKGKDVELRCDPISGHTALYWYRQSLGQGLEFLIYFQGNSAPDKSGLPSDRFSAERTGGSVSTLTIQRTQQEDSAVYLCASSLVGGLAGNEQYFGPGTRLTVT.

V and J are TRBV18 and TRBJ2-7, with D perhaps matching TRBD2 (6 bases). The CDR3 is 12 residues long. V lost 3 bases and J 4 bases, leaving 7 bases between the germline ends. The germline V gene has CDR1 KGHSH and CDR2 LQKENI. The chain's CDR3 is CASSPAGYEQYF. CDR3 DNA: TGTGCCAGCTCACCTGCGGGGTACGAGCAGTACTTC.

The chain is built from TRBV15 and TRBJ2-5; 9 bases line up with TRBD1. CDR3 size: 15 residues. The V segment lost 1 base and the J segment 5 bases; nucleotides outside the gene matches: 5. CDR1 is LNHNV, CDR2 YYDKDF, per germline (reference sequence). The CDR3 loop reads CATSRGTGGRETQYF. Written as DNA, the CDR3 is TGTGCCACCAGCAGAGGAACAGGGGGCAGGGAGACCCAGTACTTC.

V is TRBV7-6 and J is TRBJ1-4; unclear D gene. The germline gives CDR1 SGHVS, CDR2 FNYEAQ. There are 15 residues in the CDR3. Trimming removed 3 bases from V and 0 bases from J, with 8 bases in between. The CDR3 region is CASSFGVATNEKLFF. The DNA of the CDR3 is TGTGCCAGCAGCTTTGGAGTGGCAACTAATGAAAAACTGTTTTTT.

This rearrangement joins TRBV7-3 to TRBJ1-2, with 7 bases that match TRBD1. From germline, CDR1 is SGHTA and CDR2 FQGTGA. This CDR3 has 15 amino acids. J was trimmed by 7 bases and V by 5 bases; bases with no gene match: 13. CDR3 sequence reads: CASSLPGQPFGGYTF. In DNA form, the CDR3 reads TGTGCCAGCAGCCTGCCGGGACAGCCCTTTGGTGGCTACACCTTC.

The rearrangement links TRBV2 to TRBJ1-2; D is possibly TRBD1 (5 bases). Germline V gene sequence: CDR1 SNHLY, CDR2 FYNNEI. Trimming took 6 bases from V and 4 from J, leaving 18 bases between them. CDR3 length equals 15 residues. The CDR3 nucleotides are TGTGCCAGCAGGACCCCGCAACAGGCGACCTATGGCTACACCTTC. Its protein is CASRTPQQATYGYTF.

The CDR3: CASSLFGTDTQYF. DNA for the CDR3: TGTGCCAGCAGCTTATTCGGCACAGATACGCAGTATTTT. The V gene is TRBV11-2, the J gene TRBJ2-3; no firm D call. The CDR3 sequence is 13 residues long. Germline values: CDR1 SGHAT, CDR2 FQNNGV. V lost 2 bases, J lost 1 base, and 4 bases lay in between.

This clone was detected only a few times. V usage is TRBV6-5 and J usage is TRBJ1-2; D ambiguous. V lost 5 bases to trimming and J lost 7 bases, with 14 bases between them. CDR1 MNHEY and CDR2 SVGAGI come from the germline V gene. The CDR3 length is 13 residues. In DNA form, the CDR3 reads TGTGCCAGCAGTCGAGGAACTACGGGTGGCTACACCTTC. Its translation is CASSRGTTGGYTF.

This chain uses TRBV6-4 with TRBJ1-2; 10 bases agree with TRBD1. Trimming took 8 bases from V and 5 from J; bases not matched to a gene: 5. CDR3 length equals 13 residues. Germline V gene sequence: CDR1 MRHNA, CDR2 SNTAGT. The CDR3: CASSGQGGYGYTF. As DNA, the CDR3 is TGTGCCAGCTCTGGACAGGGGGGATATGGCTACACCTTC.

The chain is built from TRBV7-6 and TRBJ1-4; D unresolved. Germline CDR1 is SGHVS and CDR2 is FNYEAQ. The CDR3 has 17 residues. The V and J ends lost 4 bases and 0 bases respectively, with 15 bases between them. The CDR3 DNA follows: TGTGCCAGCAGCTCCTTAGACTCACCGCCAACTAATGAAAAACTGTTTTTT. Its protein product is CASSSLDSPPTNEKLFF.

V gene TRBV4-3 combines with J gene TRBJ1-5; D ambiguous. V was shortened by 1 base and J by 6 bases, with 10 bases between the two germline ends. The CDR3 loop spans 14 amino acids. CDR1 and CDR2 (germline): LGHNA, YSLEER. CDR3 DNA sequence: TGCGCCAGCAGCCAAGTCTGGGAGAGTCAGCCCCAGCATTTT. It specifies CASSQVWESQPQHF.

This clone occurred a few times. V usage is TRBV28 and J usage is TRBJ2-3; 10 bases agree with TRBD2. The trim removed 5 bases at V and 7 bases at J, leaving 12 bases unmatched. CDR3 size: 16 residues. Per the germline V gene, CDR1 is MDHEN and CDR2 is SYDVKM. The CDR3 bases are TGTGCCAGCAGTAAGGCCGGGACTAGCGTCAAAAATACGCAGTATTTT. Translated: CASSKAGTSVKNTQYF. The entire variable domain, with the rest obtained from reference TRBV28 and TRBJ2-3, is as follows: DVKVTQSSRYLVKRTGEKVFLECVQDMDHENMFWYRQDPGLGLRLIYFSYDVKMKEKGDIPEGYSVSREKKERFSLILESASTNQTSMYLCASSKAGTSVKNTQYFGPGTRLTVL.

The table lists this clone with a count of one. The V gene is TRBV6-5, the J gene TRBJ1-1; the D gene is possibly TRBD1 (6 bases). Germline V gives CDR1 MNHEY, CDR2 SVGAGI. V was shortened by 5 bases and J by 1 base, with 14 bases between the two germline ends. CDR3 length: 15 residues. The CDR3 here is CASSLPTGPNTEAFF. CDR3 nucleotide sequence: TGTGCCAGCAGTCTGCCGACAGGACCGAACACTGAAGCTTTCTTT.

This clone was found once. The chain combines TRBV10-3 with TRBJ1-3; TRBD1 matches at 7 bases. CDR3 length equals 16 residues. CDR1 and CDR2 (germline): ENHRY, SYGVKD. V gave up 0 bases and J gave up 4 bases; unmatched junction bases: 6. CDR3 DNA sequence: TGTGCCATCAGTGAGTCGAGGGCAGGGGGAGGAAACACCATATATTTT. Amino acids: CAISESRAGGGNTIYF.

V gene TRBV5-8 combines with J gene TRBJ2-1, with 7 positions matching TRBD2. CDR1 is SGHTS, CDR2 YDEGEE, per germline. The CDR3 runs to 15 residues. Losses at the gene ends were 4 bases for V and 7 bases for J; bases not matched to a gene: 11. CDR3 sequence: CASSPSRGRVNEQFF. The CDR3 coding sequence is TGTGCCAGCAGCCCCTCGCGGGGGAGAGTAAATGAGCAGTTCTTC.

The rearrangement links TRBV27 to TRBJ2-7; weak D call: TRBD1 (6 bases). With 6 bases removed from V and 2 bases from J, the gap between germline ends came to 20 bases. The CDR3 has 16 residues. From germline, CDR1 is MNHEY and CDR2 SMNVEV (reference sequence). CDR3 in amino acids: CASRPSGTTLTYEQYF. CDR3 nucleotides: TGTGCCAGCAGACCATCCGGGACAACCTTAACCTACGAGCAGTACTTC.

This chain uses TRBV28 with TRBJ2-7; D unclear. The ends were cut back, 4 bases at V and 11 bases at J, with 12 bases in the middle. The germline gives CDR1 MDHEN, CDR2 SYDVKM. The CDR3 extends over 11 amino acids. The CDR3: CASSSGSAEYF. CDR3 in DNA: TGTGCCAGCAGTTCCGGGTCTGCGGAGTACTTC.

The chain links TRBV10-1 to TRBJ2-5, with a possible D match to TRBD1 (5 bases). The germline V and J ends were trimmed by 0 bases and 3 bases, with 14 bases remaining between them. The CDR3 runs 16 residues. Germline lookup yields CDR1 WNHNN and CDR2 SYGVQD (reference sequence). CDR3 nucleotides: TGCGCCAGCAGTGAGTCAATGGCCAGGGCCAAAGAGACCCAGTACTTC. Encoded protein: CASSESMARAKETQYF.

The chain employs TRBV27 and TRBJ1-5; D is unclear. V was pared by 4 bases and J by 5 bases, with 9 bases between. Germline CDR1 and CDR2: MNHEY and SMNVEV (reference sequence). The CDR3 runs 13 residues. This chain's CDR3 is CASSWKADQPQHF. The CDR3 nucleotides read TGTGCCAGCAGTTGGAAGGCGGATCAGCCCCAGCATTTT.